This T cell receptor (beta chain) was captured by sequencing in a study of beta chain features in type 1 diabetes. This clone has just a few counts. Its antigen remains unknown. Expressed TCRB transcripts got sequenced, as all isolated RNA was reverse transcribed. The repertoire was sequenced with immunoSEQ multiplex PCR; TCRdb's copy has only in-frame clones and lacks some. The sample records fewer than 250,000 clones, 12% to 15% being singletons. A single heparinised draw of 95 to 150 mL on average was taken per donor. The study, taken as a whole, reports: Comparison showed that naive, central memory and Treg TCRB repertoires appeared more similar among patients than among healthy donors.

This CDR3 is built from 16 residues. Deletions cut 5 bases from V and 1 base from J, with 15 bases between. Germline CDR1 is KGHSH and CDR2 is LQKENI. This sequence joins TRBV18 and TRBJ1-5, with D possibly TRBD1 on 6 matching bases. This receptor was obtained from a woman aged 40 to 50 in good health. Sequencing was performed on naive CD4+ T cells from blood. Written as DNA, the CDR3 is TGTGCCAGCTCATCGACAGGCCAAAAAAGCAATCAGCCCCAGCATTTT. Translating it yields CASSSTGQKSNQPQHF.